A selection of T cell receptor beta chains follows, all from one sample in a study of radiotherapy plus CTLA-4 blockade in lung cancer. The method was immunoSEQ multiplex PCR; TCRdb's version includes in-frame clones alone and lacks a portion of them. The sample contains 120,000 or so clones, just under 90% of which appear only once. The sample consisted of peripheral blood, taken from a patient treated with radiotherapy plus ipilimumab. These receptors were taken from a human donor with non-small cell lung cancer that progressed on radiotherapy plus ipilimumab. The CDR3 runs from the conserved cysteine through the conserved F or W. The D gene is left open where the match is weak. Size is omitted from some rows. Given values are once, few, many or a class for expanded clones.

d_call	clone_size	j_call	v_call	cdr3_aa	cdr3_nt
.	.	TRBJ2-5	TRBV6-5	CASSYSGLVGETQYF	TGTGCCAGCAGTTACTCGGGGCTGGTAGGAGAGACCCAGTACTTC
.	.	TRBJ2-7	TRBV4-2	CASSQVALQGPSYEQYF	TGTGCCAGCAGCCAAGTGGCCCTACAGGGACCCTCCTACGAGCAGTACTTC
.	.	TRBJ2-6	TRBV5-6	CASSLTAGANVLTF	TGTGCCAGCAGCTTGACAGCTGGGGCCAACGTCCTGACTTTC
.	.	TRBJ1-2	TRBV19	CASTVSRAALDGYTF	TGTGCCAGTACGGTTTCCAGGGCAGCGTTAGATGGCTACACCTTC
TRBD1	.	TRBJ2-7	TRBV12-5	CASGNDRDRASYEQYF	TGTGCTAGTGGTAATGACCGGGACAGGGCTAGCTACGAGCAGTACTTC
.	once	TRBJ2-3	TRBV4-2	CASSQDVAAVVGDTQYF	TGTGCCAGCAGCCAAGATGTGGCAGCCGTAGTAGGAGATACGCAGTATTTT
TRBD1	.	TRBJ1-2	TRBV12-5	CASGSETGFEGYTF	TGTGCTAGTGGTTCGGAGACAGGGTTTGAGGGCTACACCTTC
TRBD1	.	TRBJ2-7	TRBV19	CASRKTGVQPFYEQYF	TGTGCCAGTAGGAAAACAGGGGTCCAACCCTTCTACGAGCAGTACTTC
.	.	TRBJ1-1	TRBV10-3	CAISESGRSNTEAFF	TGTGCCATCAGTGAGTCAGGGAGGTCGAACACTGAAGCTTTCTTT
TRBD1	.	TRBJ1-2	TRBV27	CASSLVGTGDYGYTF	TGTGCCAGCAGTTTAGTGGGGACAGGAGACTATGGCTACACCTTC
.	.	TRBJ1-2	TRBV2	CASKERASRIYGYTF	TGTGCCAGCAAGGAACGGGCCAGCCGCATCTATGGCTACACCTTC
.	.	TRBJ1-2	TRBV7-9	CASSWGSHYGYTF	TGTGCCAGCAGCTGGGGGAGTCACTATGGCTACACCTTC
TRBD1	.	TRBJ2-2	TRBV10-1	CASSRTRQGDGELFF	TGCGCCAGCAGTAGGACCCGACAGGGGGACGGGGAGCTGTTTTTT
.	.	TRBJ2-7	TRBV6-1	CASSADRGYYEQYF	TGTGCCAGCAGTGCCGATCGAGGGTACTACGAGCAGTACTTC
TRBD1	.	TRBJ1-5	TRBV27	CASGSGGLSNQPQHF	TGTGCCAGCGGGTCAGGGGGCCTTAGCAATCAGCCCCAGCATTTT
.	.	TRBJ2-7	TRBV7-3	CASSLRQPYEQYF	TGTGCCAGCAGCTTAAGGCAGCCCTACGAGCAGTACTTC
TRBD1	.	TRBJ2-7	TRBV5-1	CASSRDSLLWGYEQYF	TGCGCCAGCAGCCGGGACAGTCTTCTTTGGGGCTACGAGCAGTACTTC
TRBD1	once	TRBJ2-1	TRBV10-3	CATRGQSAYNEQFF	TGTGCCACACGGGGACAGAGCGCCTACAATGAGCAGTTCTTC
TRBD2	.	TRBJ2-3	TRBV29-1	CSVEVLSGRAEDTQYF	TGCAGCGTTGAGGTACTAAGCGGGAGGGCCGAAGATACGCAGTATTTT
.	.	TRBJ1-2	TRBV6-1	CASSLILGAGSGYTF	TGTGCCAGCAGTCTGATACTGGGAGCAGGCAGTGGCTACACCTTC
TRBD2	.	TRBJ2-1	TRBV11-2	CASSLALAAYNEQFF	TGTGCCAGCAGCTTAGCCCTAGCGGCGTACAATGAGCAGTTCTTC
.	.	TRBJ2-3	TRBV7-3	CASSMTSQDTQYF	TGTGCCAGCAGCATGACCAGTCAGGATACGCAGTATTTT
.	.	TRBJ2-5	TRBV29-1	CSVPTAAQETQYF	TGCAGCGTTCCCACGGCAGCCCAAGAGACCCAGTACTTC
.	.	TRBJ2-5	TRBV7-3	CASPPDLQETQYF	TGTGCCAGCCCTCCGGATCTTCAAGAGACCCAGTACTTC
.	.	TRBJ2-1	TRBV6-1	CASSEVPGTHYEQFF	TGTGCCAGCAGTGAAGTTCCCGGGACCCACTATGAGCAGTTCTTC
.	.	TRBJ2-1	TRBV5-1	CASSLTPNNEQFF	TGCGCCAGCAGCTTGACACCAAACAATGAGCAGTTCTTC
.	.	TRBJ2-2	TRBV11-2	CASQRPRANTGELFF	TGTGCCAGCCAGCGGCCTAGGGCGAACACCGGGGAGCTGTTTTTT
TRBD1	.	TRBJ2-7	TRBV7-2	CVSSLQGNYEQYF	TGTGTCAGCAGCTTACAGGGGAACTACGAGCAGTACTTC
TRBD1	.	TRBJ2-1	TRBV6-4	CASSLDRGSQEQFF	TGTGCCAGCAGCCTGGACAGGGGGTCGCAGGAGCAGTTCTTC
.	.	TRBJ1-1	TRBV6-1	CASKRGEYTEAFF	TGTGCCAGCAAAAGGGGTGAATACACTGAAGCTTTCTTT
TRBD2	.	TRBJ2-2	TRBV2	CASSEGTSGGELFF	TGTGCCAGCAGTGAAGGGACTAGCGGCGGGGAGCTGTTTTTT
.	few	TRBJ1-2	TRBV18	CASSPPSRANYGYTF	TGTGCCAGCTCACCACCGTCGCGAGCTAACTATGGCTACACCTTC
TRBD2	.	TRBJ2-7	TRBV7-9	CASSPTTLAGASEQYF	TGTGCCAGCAGCCCTACGACCCTAGCGGGAGCTAGCGAGCAGTACTTC
.	.	TRBJ2-5	TRBV7-8	CASSLVLQKETQYF	TGTGCCAGCAGCTTAGTCCTACAGAAAGAGACCCAGTACTTC
TRBD1	.	TRBJ2-1	TRBV19	CARSSPRGRISYNEQFF	TGTGCCCGAAGTAGTCCCAGGGGGCGGATTTCCTACAATGAGCAGTTCTTC
.	once	TRBJ1-5	TRBV6-5	CASSPRGGNQPQHF	TGTGCCAGCAGCCCCCGAGGGGGCAATCAGCCCCAGCATTTT
TRBD2	.	TRBJ2-1	TRBV5-1	CASSLGVAGRYNNEQFF	TGCGCCAGCAGCTTGGGGGTAGCGGGAAGGTACAACAATGAGCAGTTCTTC
.	.	TRBJ2-1	TRBV9	CASGNYNEQFF	TGTGCCAGCGGGAACTACAATGAGCAGTTCTTC
.	.	TRBJ1-5	TRBV2	CASGGGPNQPQHF	TGTGCCAGCGGTGGGGGCCCCAATCAGCCCCAGCATTTT
.	.	TRBJ2-5	TRBV5-1	CASSFGGRPNQETQYF	TGCGCCAGCAGCTTTGGGGGGAGACCCAACCAAGAGACCCAGTACTTC
.	.	TRBJ2-5	TRBV5-1	CASSLATRQETQYF	TGCGCCAGCAGCTTGGCTACCCGCCAAGAGACCCAGTACTTC
TRBD1	.	TRBJ1-5	TRBV5-8	CASSLGSGTGGGKAQPQHF	TGTGCCAGCAGCTTGGGCTCCGGGACAGGGGGCGGAAAGGCTCAGCCCCAGCATTTT
.	once	TRBJ1-4	TRBV19	CASSSRGGNEKLFF	TGTGCCAGTAGTAGCCGGGGGGGGAACGAAAAACTGTTTTTT
.	once	TRBJ1-5	TRBV2	CASTRGGNQPQHF	TGTGCCAGCACGCGCGGGGGCAATCAGCCCCAGCATTTT
.	.	TRBJ2-2	TRBV6-6	CASSPGGKGNTGELFF	TGTGCCAGCAGCCCTGGGGGAAAGGGGAACACCGGGGAGCTGTTTTTT
.	.	TRBJ2-3	TRBV6-5	CASSYGGGDSDTQYF	TGTGCCAGCAGTTATGGTGGCGGGGACTCAGATACGCAGTATTTT
.	.	TRBJ1-2	TRBV5-1	CASSLVGYGYTF	TGCGCCAGCAGCTTGGTGGGTTATGGCTACACCTTC
TRBD1	.	TRBJ2-1	TRBV11-3	CASSLGRGGTGGPWEQFF	TGTGCCAGCAGCTTAGGCCGAGGTGGGACAGGGGGCCCCTGGGAGCAGTTCTTC
.	.	TRBJ1-2	TRBV5-4	CASSLDAGNYGYTF	TGTGCCAGCAGCTTGGATGCGGGGAACTATGGCTACACCTTC
.	.	TRBJ2-5	TRBV7-8	CASSSTAAPLTQETQYF	TGTGCCAGCAGCTCGACAGCGGCCCCATTAACCCAAGAGACCCAGTACTTC